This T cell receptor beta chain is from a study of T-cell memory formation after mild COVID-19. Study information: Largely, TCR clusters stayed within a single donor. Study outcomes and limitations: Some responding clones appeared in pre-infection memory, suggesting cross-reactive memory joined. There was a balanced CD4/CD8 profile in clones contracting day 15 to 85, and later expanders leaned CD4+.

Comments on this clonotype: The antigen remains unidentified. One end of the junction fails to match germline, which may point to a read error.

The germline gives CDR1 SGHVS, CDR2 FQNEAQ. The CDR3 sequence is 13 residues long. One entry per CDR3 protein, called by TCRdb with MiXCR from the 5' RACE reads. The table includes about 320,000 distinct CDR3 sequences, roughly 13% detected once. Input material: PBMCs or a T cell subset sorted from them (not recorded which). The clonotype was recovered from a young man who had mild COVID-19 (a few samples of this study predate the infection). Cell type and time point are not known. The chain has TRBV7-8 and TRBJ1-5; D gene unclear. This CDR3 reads CAGSSGLNQPQHF. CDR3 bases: TGTGCCGGCAGCAGTGGCCTCAATCAGCCCCAGCATTTT. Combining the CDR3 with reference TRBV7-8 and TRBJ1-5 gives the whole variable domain GAGVSQSPRYKVAKRGQDVALRCDPISGHVSLFWYQQALGQGPEFLTYFQNEAQLDKSGLPSDRFFAERPEGSVSTLKIQRTQQEDSAVYLCAGSSGLNQPQHFGDGTRLSIL.